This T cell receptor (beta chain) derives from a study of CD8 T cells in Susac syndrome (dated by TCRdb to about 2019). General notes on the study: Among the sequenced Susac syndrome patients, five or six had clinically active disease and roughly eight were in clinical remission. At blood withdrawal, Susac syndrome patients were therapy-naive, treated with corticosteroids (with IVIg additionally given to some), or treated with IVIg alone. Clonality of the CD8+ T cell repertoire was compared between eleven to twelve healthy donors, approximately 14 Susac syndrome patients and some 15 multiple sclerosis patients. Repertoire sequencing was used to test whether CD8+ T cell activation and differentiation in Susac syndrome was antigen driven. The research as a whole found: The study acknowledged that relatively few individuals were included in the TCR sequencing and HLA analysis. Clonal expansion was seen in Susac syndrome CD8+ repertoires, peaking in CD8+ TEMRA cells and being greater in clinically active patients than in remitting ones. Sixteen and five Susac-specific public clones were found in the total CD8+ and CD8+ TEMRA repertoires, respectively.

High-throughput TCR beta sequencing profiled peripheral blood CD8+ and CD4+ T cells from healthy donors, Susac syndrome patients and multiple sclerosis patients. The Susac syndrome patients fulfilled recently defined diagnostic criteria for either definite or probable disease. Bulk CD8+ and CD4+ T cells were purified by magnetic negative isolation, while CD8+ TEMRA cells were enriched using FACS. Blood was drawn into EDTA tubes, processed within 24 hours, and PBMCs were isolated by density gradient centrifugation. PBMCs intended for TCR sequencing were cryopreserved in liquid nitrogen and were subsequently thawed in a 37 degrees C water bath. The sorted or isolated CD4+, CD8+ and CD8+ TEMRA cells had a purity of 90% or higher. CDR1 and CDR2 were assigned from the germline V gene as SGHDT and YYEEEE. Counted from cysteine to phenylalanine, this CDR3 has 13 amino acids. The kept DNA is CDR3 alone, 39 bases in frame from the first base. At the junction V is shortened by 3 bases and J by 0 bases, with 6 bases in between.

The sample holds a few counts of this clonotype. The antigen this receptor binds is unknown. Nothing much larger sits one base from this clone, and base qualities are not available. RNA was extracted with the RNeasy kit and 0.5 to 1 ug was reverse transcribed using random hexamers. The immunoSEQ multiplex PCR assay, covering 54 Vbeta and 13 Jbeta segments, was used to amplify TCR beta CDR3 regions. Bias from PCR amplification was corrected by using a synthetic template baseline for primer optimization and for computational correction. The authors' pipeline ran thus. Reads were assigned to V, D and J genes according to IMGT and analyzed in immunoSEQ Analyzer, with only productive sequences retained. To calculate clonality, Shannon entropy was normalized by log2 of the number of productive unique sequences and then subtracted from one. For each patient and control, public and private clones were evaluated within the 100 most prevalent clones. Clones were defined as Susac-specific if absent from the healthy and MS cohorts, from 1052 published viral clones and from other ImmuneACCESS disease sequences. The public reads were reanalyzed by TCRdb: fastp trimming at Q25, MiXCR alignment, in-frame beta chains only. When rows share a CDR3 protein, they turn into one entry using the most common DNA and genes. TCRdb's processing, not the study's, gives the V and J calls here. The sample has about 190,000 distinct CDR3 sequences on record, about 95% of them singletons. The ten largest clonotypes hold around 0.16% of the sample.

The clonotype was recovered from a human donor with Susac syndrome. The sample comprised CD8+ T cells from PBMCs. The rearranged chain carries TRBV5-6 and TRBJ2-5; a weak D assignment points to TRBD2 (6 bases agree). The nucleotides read TGTGCCAGCAGCTGGGACTACCAAGAGACCCAGTACTTC. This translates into CASSWDYQETQYF.